This is a list of T cell receptor beta chains from one sample in a study of glioma-infiltrating T cells after dendritic cell vaccination. Sequencing was performed with immunoSEQ multiplex PCR; in TCRdb, only in-frame clones are kept and a portion is missing. The data show roughly 80,000 clones, 70% to 90% seen once. The sample here was blood, taken before dendritic cell vaccination. The receptors derive from a human donor with glioblastoma. The CDR3 runs from the conserved cysteine through the conserved F or W. The order of the fields is clone size, J gene, V gene, D gene, CDR3 protein, CDR3 DNA. The D gene is left open where the match is weak. Expanded clones are given a class, and other clones once, few, many or no size at all.

clone_size: NA
j_call: TRBJ1-5
v_call: TRBV30
d_call: NA
cdr3_aa: CAWGYTGDQPQHF
cdr3_nt: TGTGCCTGGGGGTACACGGGAGATCAGCCCCAGCATTTT

clone_size: NA
j_call: TRBJ1-1
v_call: TRBV18
d_call: NA
cdr3_aa: CASSPSSRDYAEAFF
cdr3_nt: TGTGCCAGCTCACCAAGTAGTCGGGATTACGCTGAAGCTTTCTTT

clone_size: NA
j_call: TRBJ2-7
v_call: TRBV7-9
d_call: NA
cdr3_aa: CASSLGSAYEQYF
cdr3_nt: TGTGCCAGCAGCTTAGGATCGGCCTACGAGCAGTACTTC

clone_size: NA
j_call: TRBJ2-3
v_call: TRBV7-9
d_call: TRBD2
cdr3_aa: CASSRRRVSGGIDTQYF
cdr3_nt: TGTGCCAGCAGCCGCAGAAGAGTTAGCGGGGGGATTGATACGCAGTATTTT

clone_size: NA
j_call: TRBJ2-7
v_call: TRBV6-1
d_call: TRBD1
cdr3_aa: CASSLGQGSSYEQYF
cdr3_nt: TGTGCCAGCAGTTTAGGACAGGGATCATCCTACGAGCAGTACTTC

clone_size: NA
j_call: TRBJ2-1
v_call: TRBV5-4
d_call: NA
cdr3_aa: CASSFGGDYNEQFF
cdr3_nt: TGTGCCAGCAGCTTCGGCGGGGATTACAATGAGCAGTTCTTC

clone_size: NA
j_call: TRBJ1-1
v_call: TRBV19
d_call: NA
cdr3_aa: CASSITAVASSEAFF
cdr3_nt: TGTGCCAGTAGTATTACGGCGGTCGCGAGTTCTGAAGCTTTCTTT

clone_size: few
j_call: TRBJ1-6
v_call: TRBV4-2
d_call: TRBD1
cdr3_aa: CATQTGTGRLGDSPLHF
cdr3_nt: TGTGCCACCCAGACCGGGACAGGGAGACTGGGGGATTCACCCCTCCACTTT

clone_size: NA
j_call: TRBJ1-5
v_call: TRBV15
d_call: NA
cdr3_aa: CATYDSEFGQPQHF
cdr3_nt: TGTGCCACTTATGACAGCGAATTCGGACAGCCCCAGCATTTT

clone_size: NA
j_call: TRBJ1-1
v_call: TRBV7-9
d_call: TRBD1
cdr3_aa: CATTGTVGTEAFF
cdr3_nt: TGTGCCACGACAGGGACCGTCGGCACTGAAGCTTTCTTT

clone_size: NA
j_call: TRBJ1-1
v_call: TRBV7-8
d_call: NA
cdr3_aa: CASSPRWQGNTEAFF
cdr3_nt: TGTGCCAGCAGCCCTAGGTGGCAGGGGAACACTGAAGCTTTCTTT

clone_size: once
j_call: TRBJ1-1
v_call: TRBV2
d_call: NA
cdr3_aa: CASTRDSTVNTEAFF
cdr3_nt: TGTGCCAGCACCCGGGACTCTACTGTGAACACTGAAGCTTTCTTT

clone_size: once
j_call: TRBJ2-7
v_call: TRBV11-1
d_call: TRBD2
cdr3_aa: CASSVTSLSHEQYF
cdr3_nt: TGTGCCAGCAGCGTGACTAGCCTTTCCCACGAGCAGTACTTC

clone_size: once
j_call: TRBJ2-5
v_call: TRBV7-8
d_call: NA
cdr3_aa: CASSFRGAQYF
cdr3_nt: TGTGCCAGCAGCTTCAGGGGGGCCCAGTACTTC

clone_size: NA
j_call: TRBJ2-7
v_call: TRBV6-5
d_call: NA
cdr3_aa: CASSGNRGGTEQYF
cdr3_nt: TGTGCCAGCAGTGGGAACAGGGGAGGTACCGAGCAGTACTTC

clone_size: NA
j_call: TRBJ1-1
v_call: TRBV5-1
d_call: NA
cdr3_aa: CASSLHRTDQNTEAFF
cdr3_nt: TGCGCCAGCAGCTTGCACAGGACAGACCAGAACACTGAAGCTTTCTTT

clone_size: once
j_call: TRBJ2-5
v_call: TRBV5-4
d_call: TRBD2
cdr3_aa: CASSFGLAAVETQYF
cdr3_nt: TGTGCCAGCAGCTTCGGACTAGCGGCGGTGGAGACCCAGTACTTC

clone_size: NA
j_call: TRBJ2-5
v_call: TRBV7-9
d_call: TRBD1
cdr3_aa: CASSLVGTGGTQYF
cdr3_nt: TGTGCCAGCAGCTTAGTGGGAACAGGGGGGACCCAGTACTTC

clone_size: NA
j_call: TRBJ1-1
v_call: TRBV5-8
d_call: NA
cdr3_aa: CASSLETARTEAFF
cdr3_nt: TGTGCCAGCAGCTTGGAGACAGCGAGGACTGAAGCTTTCTTT

clone_size: NA
j_call: TRBJ2-7
v_call: TRBV7-7
d_call: TRBD1
cdr3_aa: CASSLANTGQGAVEQYF
cdr3_nt: TGTGCTAGCAGCTTAGCGAATACGGGACAGGGGGCGGTCGAGCAGTACTTC

clone_size: NA
j_call: TRBJ1-2
v_call: TRBV9
d_call: NA
cdr3_aa: CASSVDSAFGDGYTF
cdr3_nt: TGTGCCAGCAGCGTAGACAGCGCCTTCGGGGATGGCTACACCTTC

clone_size: NA
j_call: TRBJ1-2
v_call: TRBV4-1
d_call: TRBD1
cdr3_aa: CASSQDLWIGSGGTYGYTF
cdr3_nt: TGCGCCAGCAGCCAAGATCTTTGGATAGGGTCAGGGGGAACCTATGGCTACACCTTC

clone_size: NA
j_call: TRBJ1-6
v_call: TRBV10-3
d_call: TRBD1
cdr3_aa: CAVWTGDGPLHF
cdr3_nt: TGTGCCGTCTGGACAGGGGATGGACCCCTCCACTTT

clone_size: NA
j_call: TRBJ2-3
v_call: TRBV5-8
d_call: NA
cdr3_aa: CASSLRGGRADTQYF
cdr3_nt: TGTGCCAGCAGCTTGAGAGGGGGTCGGGCAGATACGCAGTATTTT